These 13 T cell receptor beta chains were all obtained from the same sample, sequenced in a study of blood T cells in healthy people across ages (dated by TCRdb to the mid-2010s). Library construction relied on 5' RACE. Sequencing was performed on an Illumina HiSeq 2500. A second PCR of about 6 to 11 cycles was performed with a sample-barcoded 5' primer and a J-beta primer mix. Through fastp at Q25 and MiXCR, TCRdb rebuilt clones from the public reads, retaining in-frame beta chains. Rows with a matching CDR3 protein are joined into one entry that keeps the most common DNA and genes. The sample data list hundreds of thousands of distinct CDR3 sequences, and under 45% of these were observed just once. In total, the top ten clones hold about a fifth of the sample. Sequenced: blood. The receptors originated from a man in his 60s in good health.

The V gene is TRBV5-1, the J gene TRBJ2-5; maybe TRBD2 (6 bases). Between the trimmed V and J ends, which lost 0 bases and 5 bases, there was a span of 17 bases. Germline V gene sequence: CDR1 SGHRS, CDR2 YFSETQ. The CDR3 is 16 amino acids. CDR3 bases: TGCGCCAGCAGCTTGGCCCTAGCGAGGATTTTGGAGACCCAGTACTTC. Its translation: CASSLALARILETQYF.

Only one count was recorded for this clonotype. DNA of the CDR3: TGTGCCAGCAGCTTAGATAGCCGGGCCGGACATAGAGGCGAGCAGTACTTC. Amino acid sequence: CASSLDSRAGHRGEQYF. V is TRBV11-2 and J is TRBJ2-5, with D possibly matching TRBD1 (5 bases). The end of the DNA fits TRBJ2-7 better, so the J call may be wrong. The germline CDR1 and CDR2 sequences are SGHAT and FQNNGV. CDR3 length equals 17 residues.

This clonotype occurred a few times. V and J are TRBV24-1 and TRBJ2-1; D might be TRBD1 (6 bases). CDR1 is KGHDR and CDR2 is SFDVKD in the germline V gene. The CDR3 runs 12 residues. V was clipped by 3 bases and J by 10 bases, with 9 bases between them. CDR3 sequence: CATSDTTGEQFF. CDR3 DNA sequence: TGTGCCACCAGTGATACGACAGGCGAGCAGTTCTTC.

This clonotype has only a few counts. The chain uses TRBV7-2 and TRBJ1-5, with D unclear. The CDR3 loop spans 13 amino acids. The V end was cut by 1 base, the J end by 4 bases, with 5 bases between. Germline V CDR1 and CDR2: SGHTA, FQGNSA. CDR3 sequence: CASSLGINQPQHF. CDR3 nucleotides: TGTGCCAGCAGCTTAGGGATAAATCAGCCCCAGCATTTT.

The J gene is TRBJ2-7, the V gene TRBV10-3, with 7 bases that match TRBD1. This CDR3 is 13 amino acids long. The germline gives CDR1 ENHRY, CDR2 SYGVKD. V lost 6 bases, J lost 0 bases, and 2 bases stayed unmatched. Here the CDR3 DNA reads TGTGCCATCAGCACAGGGGCCTCCTACGAGCAGTACTTC. Translated: CAISTGASYEQYF.

This chain joins TRBV20-1 and TRBJ2-3, with 7 bases that match TRBD1. V lost 6 bases and J lost 4; bases outside the gene matches: 10. CDR3 length: 14 residues. The germline V gene has CDR1 DFQATT and CDR2 SNEGSKA (reference sequence). The CDR3 here is CSARDRAEADTQYF. CDR3 bases: TGCAGTGCCCGAGACAGGGCGGAGGCAGATACGCAGTATTTT.

The table lists this clonotype with a few counts. V gene TRBV5-1 combines with J gene TRBJ2-5, with D possibly TRBD2 on 6 matching bases. CDR3 length equals 14 residues. Germline V gene data show CDR1 as SGHRS and CDR2 as YFSETQ. Trimming left V 1 base short and J 5 bases short, with 12 bases between. The CDR3 nucleotides are TGCGCCAGCAGCTTGCACGGGGGAATGGAGACCCAGTACTTC. This encodes CASSLHGGMETQYF.

This sequence joins TRBV5-1 and TRBJ2-1, with 8 bases that match TRBD2. Germline CDR1 SGHRS, CDR2 YFSETQ. The V and J ends lost 4 bases and 9 bases, in that order; junction bases with no gene match: 3. CDR3 length: 12 amino acids. CDR3 sequence (DNA): TGCGCCAGCAGCGCGGGGGGCGGTGAGCAGTTCTTC. It yields the protein CASSAGGGEQFF.

This clonotype occurred a few times. The J gene is TRBJ2-3, the V gene TRBV12-3 or TRBV12-4; D may match TRBD1 or TRBD2 (6 bases each). The CDR3 consists of 15 residues. V lost 10 bases to trimming and J lost 1 base, with 18 bases between them. The CDR3: CATNGGQFGTDTQYF. In DNA form, the CDR3 reads TGTGCCACCAATGGGGGGCAGTTTGGCACAGATACGCAGTATTTT.

This sequence joins TRBV11-1 and TRBJ2-1, with D unclear. In germline, CDR1 is SGHAT, CDR2 FQDESV (reference sequence). The CDR3 covers 15 residues. V was trimmed by 4 bases and J by 7 bases, leaving 17 bases between them. CDR3: CASSSGVISTNEQFF. Written as DNA, the CDR3 is TGTGCCAGCAGCTCGGGCGTCATTTCTACGAATGAGCAGTTCTTC.

This clonotype was observed a handful of times. CDR3 bases: TGCAGTGCTAGGAAAGACAGGGTGGGCGCTGAAGCTTTCTTT. Translation: CSARKDRVGAEAFF. The chain carries TRBV20-1 and TRBJ1-1; 7 positions agree with TRBD1. This CDR3 contains 14 residues. Germline CDR1 DFQATT, CDR2 SNEGSKA (reference sequence). The trim removed 3 bases at V and 6 bases at J, leaving 10 bases unmatched.

This clonotype was detected only a few times. The chain recombines TRBV20-1 with TRBJ1-2, with 7 positions matching TRBD1. The CDR3 extends over 12 amino acids. J was trimmed by 4 bases and V by 4 bases; bases with no gene match: 3. Germline loops: CDR1 DFQATT, CDR2 SNEGSKA (reference sequence). This CDR3 is CSAIGTAYGYTF. For the CDR3, the DNA is TGCAGTGCTATCGGGACAGCCTATGGCTACACCTTC.

This clonotype was found a few times. The chain recombines TRBV15 with TRBJ2-4; 8 bases match TRBD1. There are 13 residues in the CDR3. J was trimmed by 7 bases and V by 8 bases; bases with no gene match: 7. In germline, CDR1 is LNHNV, CDR2 YYDKDF (reference sequence). The CDR3 DNA is TGTGCCACCGCACAGGGGGTCGGGAACATTCAGTACTTC. It yields the protein CATAQGVGNIQYF.